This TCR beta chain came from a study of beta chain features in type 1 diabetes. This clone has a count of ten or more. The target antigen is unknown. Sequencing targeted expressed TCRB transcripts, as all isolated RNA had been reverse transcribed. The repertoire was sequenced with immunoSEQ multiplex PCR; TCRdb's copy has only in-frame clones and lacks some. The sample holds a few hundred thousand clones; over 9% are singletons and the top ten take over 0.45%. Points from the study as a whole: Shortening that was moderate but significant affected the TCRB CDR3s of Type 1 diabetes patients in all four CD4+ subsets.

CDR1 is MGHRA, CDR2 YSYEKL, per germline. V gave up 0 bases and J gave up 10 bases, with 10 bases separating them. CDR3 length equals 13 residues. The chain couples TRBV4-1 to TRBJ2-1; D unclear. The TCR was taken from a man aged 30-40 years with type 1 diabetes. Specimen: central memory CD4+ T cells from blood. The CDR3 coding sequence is TGCGCCAGCAGCCAAGAGGTGGTCGGGGAGCAGTTCTTC. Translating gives CASSQEVVGEQFF.